Below, one T cell receptor (beta chain) is given with its context. This clonotype showed up just a few times. No antigen is known for it. Nothing much larger sits one base from this clone, and base qualities are not available. The sample originates from a study of T cells in Graves' hyperthyroidism and ophthalmopathy (dated by TCRdb to between 2018 and 2020). In the study overall: Peripheral blood samples were taken at initial diagnosis, before any treatment was given. Following sampling, methimazole starting at 30 mg daily was given to hyperthyroidism patients, and high-dose intravenous methylprednisolone was given to ophthalmopathy patients. A discovery cohort of about a hundred patients, approximately 44 with Graves' ophthalmopathy and 57 with stable Graves' hyperthyroidism, was used to find distinguishing TCR V-J signatures. Prospective prediction of ophthalmopathy was tested in an independent validation cohort consisting of fewer than 20 hyperthyroidism patients and more than 15 patients who later progressed to ophthalmopathy. The 75 to 100 discovery patients were randomly divided into training and test sets at a 7:3 ratio. In addition, the study compared T-cell repertoires in thyroid tissue and in blood from six Graves' hyperthyroidism patients. TCR Vbeta CDR3 sequencing of approximately 140 peripheral blood samples (43 ophthalmopathy, about 75 hyperthyroidism and some 17 progressor patients) is reported in the paper. General conclusions and limits of the study: No statistical method was used to set the sample size in advance, and investigators knew the group allocation. Ophthalmopathy was separated from stable hyperthyroidism by a 13 V-J signature model, with approximately 86% sensitivity and approximately 81% specificity obtained in cross-validation and 80%/75% obtained in testing. In validation, the model predicted progression to ophthalmopathy with over 60% sensitivity and 72.22% specificity, a median of 6.5 months before onset. Most expanded thyroid clonotypes (frequency above 0.001) were also found in blood, which suggests that blood repertoires may mirror thyroid immune responses.

Sequences LNHNV (CDR1) and YYDKDF (CDR2) are obtained from the germline V gene (reference sequence). The CDR3 spans 15 residues, from the cysteine through the phenylalanine. Just CDR3 DNA is preserved here, 45 bases in frame from base 1. Trimming takes 0 bases off V and 4 bases off J; junction bases not matched to a gene: 2. The TCR beta CDR3 regions were amplified from the RNA transcripts. For the first round of RT-PCR on the TCR CDR3, the HTBI primer set was used together with the Qiagen OneStep RT-PCR kit. Libraries were constructed in a second round of multiplex PCR, after which size selection and purification were performed. The libraries were sequenced on an Illumina HiSeq2000 using paired-end 100 bp reads. The study's own analysis went as follows. Raw data were processed with SOAPnuke, discarding reads with adapters, uncalled bases, mean Phred below 15, or no exact constant-primer or identifier match. High-quality paired reads were merged using COPE v1.2.5, and each unique nucleotide sequence was defined as a clonotype. MiTCR v1.1 was used to align the clonotypes against IMGT TRBV, TRBD and TRBJ reference segments. The analysis included only V-J combinations with a frequency above 0.0001, which together covered 99% to 99.2% of the repertoires. A TCS score was defined as the ratio of F50 (clonal expansion) to E x V (chaos), with BLOSUM62-based TCRdist applied between CDR3 peptides within each V-J. Welch's t-statistics and random forest reduced several hundred V-J features to some 14, which were used in a naive Bayes classifier (R e1071). The raw public data were reprocessed by TCRdb itself: fastp quality trimming at Q25, MiXCR clonotype calling, in-frame beta chains only. Duplicate CDR3 protein sequences are folded into a single record with the most common DNA and genes. What appears here as the V and J calls and clone size reflects TCRdb's work, not the paper's. The sample includes hundreds of thousands of distinct CDR3 sequences, with around 15% observed a single time. 10% to 13% of the sample rests with the top ten.

Stable Graves' hyperthyroidism was defined as no progression to ophthalmopathy during 18 months of follow-up. Hyperthyroidism patients were newly diagnosed, had a disease duration of under 2 months, and were aged 18 to 65 years. Any patient with an uncontrolled infection, another autoimmune disease, pregnancy or lactation was excluded. Diagnoses were established on the basis of clinical symptoms, serum thyroxine and TRAb, thyroid ultrasound, and orbital computed tomography. PBMCs were isolated from around 10 ml of fresh peripheral blood by Ficoll-Paque density gradient centrifugation. Total RNA was extracted with Trizol reagent, and quality was checked on an Agilent 2100 Bioanalyzer.

The chain is assembled from TRBV15 and TRBJ1-3, with 8 middle bases fitting TRBD1. The TCR sequence derives from a woman younger than 35 with Graves' hyperthyroidism. The sample was blood. The CDR3 is CATSRERTGGNTIYF. The DNA sequence reads TGTGCCACCAGCAGAGAGAGGACAGGGGGAAACACCATATATTTT.